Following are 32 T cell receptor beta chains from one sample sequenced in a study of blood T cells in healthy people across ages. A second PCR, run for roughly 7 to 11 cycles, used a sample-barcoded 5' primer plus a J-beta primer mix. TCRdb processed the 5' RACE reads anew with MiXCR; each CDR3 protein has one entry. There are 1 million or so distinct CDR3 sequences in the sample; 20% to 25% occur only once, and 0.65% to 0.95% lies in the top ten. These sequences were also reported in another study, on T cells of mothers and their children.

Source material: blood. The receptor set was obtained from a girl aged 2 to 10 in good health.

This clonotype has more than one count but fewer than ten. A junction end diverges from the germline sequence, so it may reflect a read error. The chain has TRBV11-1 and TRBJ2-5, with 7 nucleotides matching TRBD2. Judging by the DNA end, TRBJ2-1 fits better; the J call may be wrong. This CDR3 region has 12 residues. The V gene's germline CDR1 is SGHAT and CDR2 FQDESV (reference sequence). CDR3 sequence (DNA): TGTGCCTGCAGTCTATTCGGGGGGGAGCAGTTCTTC. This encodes CACSLFGGEQFF.

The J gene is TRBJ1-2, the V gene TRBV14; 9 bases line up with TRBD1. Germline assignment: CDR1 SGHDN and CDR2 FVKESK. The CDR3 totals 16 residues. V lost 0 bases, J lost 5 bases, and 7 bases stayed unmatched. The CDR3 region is CASSQDYRGLSYGYTF. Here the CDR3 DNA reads TGTGCCAGCAGCCAAGACTACAGGGGGCTGAGTTATGGCTACACCTTC.

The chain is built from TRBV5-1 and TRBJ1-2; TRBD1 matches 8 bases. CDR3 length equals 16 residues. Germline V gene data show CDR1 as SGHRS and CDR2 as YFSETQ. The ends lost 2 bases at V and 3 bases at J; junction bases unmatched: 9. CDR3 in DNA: TGCGCCAGCAGCTTCGAGGGGACAGGCCCGGACTATGGCTACACCTTC. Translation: CASSFEGTGPDYGYTF.

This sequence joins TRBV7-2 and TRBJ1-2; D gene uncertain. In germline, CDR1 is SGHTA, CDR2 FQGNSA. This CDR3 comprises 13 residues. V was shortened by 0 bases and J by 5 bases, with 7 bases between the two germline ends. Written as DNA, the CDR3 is TGTGCCAGCAGCTTAGCCAGCTCATATGGCTACACCTTC. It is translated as CASSLASSYGYTF.

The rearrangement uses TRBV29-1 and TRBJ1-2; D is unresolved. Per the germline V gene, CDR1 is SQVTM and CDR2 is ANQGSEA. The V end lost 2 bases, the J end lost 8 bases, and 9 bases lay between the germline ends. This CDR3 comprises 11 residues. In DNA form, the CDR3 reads TGCAGCGTTGAACAAGGAGAAGGCTACACCTTC. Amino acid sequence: CSVEQGEGYTF.

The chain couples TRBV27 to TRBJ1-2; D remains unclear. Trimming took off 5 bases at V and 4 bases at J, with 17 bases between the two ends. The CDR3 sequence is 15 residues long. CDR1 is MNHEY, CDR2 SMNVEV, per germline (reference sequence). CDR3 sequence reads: CASSPRSIPPYGYTF. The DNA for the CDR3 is TGTGCCAGCAGTCCTCGTTCCATTCCCCCCTATGGCTACACCTTC.

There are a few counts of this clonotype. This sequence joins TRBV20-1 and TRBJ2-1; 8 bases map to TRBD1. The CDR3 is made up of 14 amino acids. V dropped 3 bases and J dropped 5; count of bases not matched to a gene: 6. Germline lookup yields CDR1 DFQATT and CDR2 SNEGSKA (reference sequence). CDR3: CSARDRDNHNEQFF. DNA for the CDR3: TGCAGTGCTAGGGACAGGGATAATCACAATGAGCAGTTCTTC.

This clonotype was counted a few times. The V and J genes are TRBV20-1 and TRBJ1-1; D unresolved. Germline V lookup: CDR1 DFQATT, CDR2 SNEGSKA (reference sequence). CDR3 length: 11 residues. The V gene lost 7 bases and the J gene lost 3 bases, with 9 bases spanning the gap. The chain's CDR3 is CSGREDTEAFF. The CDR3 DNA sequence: TGCAGTGGTAGGGAGGACACTGAAGCTTTCTTT.

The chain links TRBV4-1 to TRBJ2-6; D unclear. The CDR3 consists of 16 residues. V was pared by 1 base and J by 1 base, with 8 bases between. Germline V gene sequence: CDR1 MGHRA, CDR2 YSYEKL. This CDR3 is CASSQVWQSGANVLTF. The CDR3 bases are TGCGCCAGCAGCCAAGTTTGGCAATCTGGGGCCAACGTCCTGACTTTC.

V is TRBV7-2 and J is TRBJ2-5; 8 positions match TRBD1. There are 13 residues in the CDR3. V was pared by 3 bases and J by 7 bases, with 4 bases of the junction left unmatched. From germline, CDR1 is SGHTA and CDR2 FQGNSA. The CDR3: CASSLDRVGTQYF. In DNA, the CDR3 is TGTGCCAGCAGCTTGGACAGGGTCGGGACCCAGTACTTC.

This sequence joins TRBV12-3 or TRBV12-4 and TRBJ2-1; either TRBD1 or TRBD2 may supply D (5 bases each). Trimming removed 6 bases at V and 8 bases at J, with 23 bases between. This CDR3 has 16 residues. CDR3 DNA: TGTGCCAGCAGACGTATAGGAAGAGCGAGAGGGGATGAGCAGTTCTTC. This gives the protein CASRRIGRARGDEQFF.

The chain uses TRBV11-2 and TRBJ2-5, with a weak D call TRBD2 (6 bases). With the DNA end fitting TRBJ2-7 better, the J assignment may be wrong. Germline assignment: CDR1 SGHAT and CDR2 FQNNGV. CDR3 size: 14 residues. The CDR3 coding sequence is TGTGCCAGCACTCCAGGAGGGGAGGCCTACGAGCAGTACTTC. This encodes CASTPGGEAYEQYF.

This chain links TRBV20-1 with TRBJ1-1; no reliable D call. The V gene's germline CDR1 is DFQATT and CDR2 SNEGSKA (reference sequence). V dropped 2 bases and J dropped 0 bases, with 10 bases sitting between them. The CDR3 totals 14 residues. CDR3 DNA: TGCAGTGCTAGAATCGGGCAGATGAACACTGAAGCTTTCTTT. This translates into CSARIGQMNTEAFF.

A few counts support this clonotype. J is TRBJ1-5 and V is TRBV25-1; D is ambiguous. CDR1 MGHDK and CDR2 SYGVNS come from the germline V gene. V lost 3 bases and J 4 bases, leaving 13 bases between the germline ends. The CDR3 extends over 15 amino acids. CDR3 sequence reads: CASSEKGRGNQPQHF. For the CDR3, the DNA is TGTGCCAGCAGTGAGAAAGGGCGAGGTAATCAGCCCCAGCATTTT.

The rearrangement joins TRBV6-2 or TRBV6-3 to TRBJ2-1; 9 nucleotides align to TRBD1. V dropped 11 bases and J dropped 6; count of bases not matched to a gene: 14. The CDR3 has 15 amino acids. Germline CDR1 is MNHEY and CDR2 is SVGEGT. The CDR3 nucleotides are TGTGCCGGCAACCTCGGGACAGGGATAGTCAATGAGCAGTTCTTC. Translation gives CAGNLGTGIVNEQFF.

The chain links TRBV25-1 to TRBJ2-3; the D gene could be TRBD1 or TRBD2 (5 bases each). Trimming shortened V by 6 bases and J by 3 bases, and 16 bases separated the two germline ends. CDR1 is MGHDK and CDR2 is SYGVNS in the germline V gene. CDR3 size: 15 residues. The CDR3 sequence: CASSDWGRATDTQYF. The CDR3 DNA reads TGTGCCAGCAGCGATTGGGGACGGGCTACAGATACGCAGTATTTT.

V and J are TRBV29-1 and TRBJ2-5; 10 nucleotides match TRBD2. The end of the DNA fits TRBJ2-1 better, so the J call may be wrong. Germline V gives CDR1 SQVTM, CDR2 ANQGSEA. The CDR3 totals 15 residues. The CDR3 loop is CSVTWTSGLYNEQFF. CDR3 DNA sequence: TGCAGCGTCACCTGGACTAGCGGCCTTTACAATGAGCAGTTCTTC.

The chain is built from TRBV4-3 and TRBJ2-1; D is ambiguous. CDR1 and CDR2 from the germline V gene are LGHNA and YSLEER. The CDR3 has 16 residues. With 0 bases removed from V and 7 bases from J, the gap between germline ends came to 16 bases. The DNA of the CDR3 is TGCGCCAGCAGCCAAGATCGTCGGCTGGAGCAGAATGAGCAGTTCTTC. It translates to CASSQDRRLEQNEQFF.

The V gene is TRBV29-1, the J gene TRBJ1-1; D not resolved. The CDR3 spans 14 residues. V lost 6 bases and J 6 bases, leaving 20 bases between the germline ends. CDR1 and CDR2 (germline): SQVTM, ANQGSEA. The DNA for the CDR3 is TGCAGCGTACCCGCCGGGCCTTGGTCACCTGAAGCTTTCTTT. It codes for CSVPAGPWSPEAFF.

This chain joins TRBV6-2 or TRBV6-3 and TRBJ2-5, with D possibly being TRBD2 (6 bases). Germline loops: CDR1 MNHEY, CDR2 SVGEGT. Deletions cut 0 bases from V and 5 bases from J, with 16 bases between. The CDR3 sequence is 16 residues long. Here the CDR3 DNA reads TGTGCCAGCAGTTACTCGATAGGAGGGGAAAAGGAGACCCAGTACTTC. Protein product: CASSYSIGGEKETQYF.

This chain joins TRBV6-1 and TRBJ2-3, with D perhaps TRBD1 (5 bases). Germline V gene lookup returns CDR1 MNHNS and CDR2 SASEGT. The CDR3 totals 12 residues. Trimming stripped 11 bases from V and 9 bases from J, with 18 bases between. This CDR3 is CASQLGHRTQYF. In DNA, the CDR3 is TGTGCCTCACAGTTGGGGCACAGAACGCAGTATTTT.

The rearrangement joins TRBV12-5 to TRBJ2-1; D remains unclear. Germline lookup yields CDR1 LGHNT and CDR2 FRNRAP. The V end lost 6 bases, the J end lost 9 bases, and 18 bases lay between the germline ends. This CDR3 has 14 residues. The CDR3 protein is CASGLSPATGEQFF. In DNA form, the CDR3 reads TGTGCTAGTGGACTTTCCCCGGCAACGGGTGAGCAGTTCTTC. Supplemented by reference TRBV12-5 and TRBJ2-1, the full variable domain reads DARVTQTPRHKVTEMGQEVTMRCQPILGHNTVFWYRQTMMQGLELLAYFRNRAPLDDSGMPKDRFSAEMPDATLATLKIQPSEPRDSAVYFCASGLSPATGEQFFGPGTRLTVL.

CDR3 in amino acids: CASSLELSTDTQYF. The DNA of the CDR3 is TGTGCCAGCAGCTTAGAACTATCCACAGATACGCAGTATTTT. V usage is TRBV7-9 and J usage is TRBJ2-3; D gene unclear. The V and J ends lost 1 base and 2 bases respectively, with 7 bases between them. The CDR3 has 14 amino acids. The V gene's germline CDR1 is SEHNR and CDR2 FQNEAQ (reference sequence).

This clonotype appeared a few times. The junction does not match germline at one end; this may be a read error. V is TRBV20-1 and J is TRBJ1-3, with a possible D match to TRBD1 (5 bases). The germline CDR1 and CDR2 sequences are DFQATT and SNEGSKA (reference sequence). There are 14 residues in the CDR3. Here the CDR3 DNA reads TGCAGTGCTCGAGACAGAAACTCTGGAAACACCATATATTTT. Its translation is CSARDRNSGNTIYF.

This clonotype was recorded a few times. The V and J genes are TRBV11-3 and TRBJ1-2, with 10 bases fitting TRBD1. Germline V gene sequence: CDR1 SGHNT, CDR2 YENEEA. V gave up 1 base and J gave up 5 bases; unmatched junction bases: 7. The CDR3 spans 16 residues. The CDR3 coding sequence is TGTGCCAGCAGCTTAGCCTCGGGACAGGGGCTATATGGCTACACCTTC. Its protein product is CASSLASGQGLYGYTF.

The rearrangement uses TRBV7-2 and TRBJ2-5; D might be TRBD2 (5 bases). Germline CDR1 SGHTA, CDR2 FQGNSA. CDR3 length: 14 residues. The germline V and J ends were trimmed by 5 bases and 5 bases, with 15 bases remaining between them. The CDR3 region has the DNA TGTGCCAGCAGCCGAAACTCCGGCGGGGAGACCCAGTACTTC. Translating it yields CASSRNSGGETQYF.

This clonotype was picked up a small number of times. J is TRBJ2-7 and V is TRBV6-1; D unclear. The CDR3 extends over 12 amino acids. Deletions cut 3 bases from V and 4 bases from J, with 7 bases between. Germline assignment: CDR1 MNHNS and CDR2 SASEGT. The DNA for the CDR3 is TGTGCCAGCAGTGATTTTATGTACGAGCAGTACTTC. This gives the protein CASSDFMYEQYF.

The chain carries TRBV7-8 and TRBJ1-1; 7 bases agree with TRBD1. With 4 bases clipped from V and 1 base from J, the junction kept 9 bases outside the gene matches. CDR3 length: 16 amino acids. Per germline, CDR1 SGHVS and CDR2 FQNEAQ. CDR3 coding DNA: TGTGCCAGCAGCTACAGGGGCCAGACAGGGAACACTGAAGCTTTCTTT. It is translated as CASSYRGQTGNTEAFF.

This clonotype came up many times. The CDR3 loop is CASSWTGETQYF. In nucleotides, the CDR3 is TGTGCCAGTTCTTGGACCGGGGAGACCCAGTACTTC. J is TRBJ2-5 and V is TRBV12-3 or TRBV12-4; no reliable D call. CDR3 length: 12 residues. V lost 9 bases and J 5 bases, leaving 13 bases between the germline ends.

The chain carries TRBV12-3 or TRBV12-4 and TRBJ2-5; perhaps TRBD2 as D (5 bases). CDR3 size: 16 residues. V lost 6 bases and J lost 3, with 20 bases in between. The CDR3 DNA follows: TGTGCCAGCAGCCTGGCCCTCGACGGGGATAAAGAGACCCAGTACTTC. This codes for CASSLALDGDKETQYF.

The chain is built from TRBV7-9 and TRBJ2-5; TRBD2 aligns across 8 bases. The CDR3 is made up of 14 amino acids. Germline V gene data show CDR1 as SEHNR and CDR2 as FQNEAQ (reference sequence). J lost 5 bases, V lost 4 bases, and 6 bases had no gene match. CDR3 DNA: TGTGCCAGCAGCTACATAGGACTAGCCGAGACCCAGTACTTC. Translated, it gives CASSYIGLAETQYF. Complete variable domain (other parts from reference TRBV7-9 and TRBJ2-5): DTGVSQNPRHKITKRGQNVTFRCDPISEHNRLYWYRQTLGQGPEFLTYFQNEAQLEKSRLLSDRFSAERPKGSFSTLEIQRTEQGDSAMYLCASSYIGLAETQYFGPGTRLLVL.

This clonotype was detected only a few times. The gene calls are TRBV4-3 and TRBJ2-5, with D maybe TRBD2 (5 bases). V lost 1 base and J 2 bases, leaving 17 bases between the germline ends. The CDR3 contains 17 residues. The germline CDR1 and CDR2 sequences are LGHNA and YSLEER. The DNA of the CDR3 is TGCGCCAGCAGCCAAGTTCTACGTGGGCCGGGGCAAGAGACCCAGTACTTC. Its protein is CASSQVLRGPGQETQYF.